This T cell receptor (beta chain) was sequenced during a study of T-cell reconstitution after alpha-beta-depleted transplantation in children. Unique molecular identifiers were incorporated when the TCRbeta library was constructed. From the PCR reads, TCRdb called clonotypes with MiXCR, one entry per CDR3 protein. The repertoire holds approximately 91,000 distinct CDR3 sequences, more than 7% seen once, with 5.5% to 8.5% in the top ten. This clonotype was detected ten times or more. Material: PBMCs from the stem cell graft donor, obtained from the stem cell graft. This clonotype originated in a human donor who donated a stem cell graft to a child with congenital amegakaryocytic thrombocytopenia.

Written as DNA, the CDR3 is TGCGCCAGCAGCTTGGGTACGGGGGTCGGTACCGGGGAGCTGTTTTTT. This sequence encodes CASSLGTGVGTGELFF. This chain joins TRBV5-1 and TRBJ2-2; D possibly corresponds to TRBD2 (6 bases). The CDR3 length is 16 residues. CDR1 is SGHRS and CDR2 is YFSETQ in the germline V gene. The V and J ends lost 0 bases and 5 bases respectively, with 14 bases between them.